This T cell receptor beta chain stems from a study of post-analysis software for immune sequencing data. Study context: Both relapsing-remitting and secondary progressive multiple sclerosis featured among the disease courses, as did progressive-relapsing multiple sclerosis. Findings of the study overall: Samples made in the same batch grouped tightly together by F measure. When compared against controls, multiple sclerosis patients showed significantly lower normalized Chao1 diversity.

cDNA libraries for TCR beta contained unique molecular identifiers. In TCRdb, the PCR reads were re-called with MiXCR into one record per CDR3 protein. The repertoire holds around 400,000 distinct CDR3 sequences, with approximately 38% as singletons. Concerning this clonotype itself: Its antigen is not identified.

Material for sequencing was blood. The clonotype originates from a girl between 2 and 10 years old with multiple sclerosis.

The CDR3 protein is CASKTGLNTEAFF. CDR3 nucleotides: TGTGCCAGTAAGACAGGGCTGAACACTGAAGCTTTCTTT. The chain links TRBV6-2 or TRBV6-3 to TRBJ1-1, with 7 bases fitting TRBD1. The germline V gene has CDR1 MNHEY and CDR2 SVGEGT. The V segment lost 9 bases and the J segment 0 bases; nucleotides outside the gene matches: 4. The CDR3 contains 13 residues.